The sample holds many counts of the clone carrying this T cell receptor (beta chain). The data were obtained in a study of neurological immune-mediated disorders. CDR1 and CDR2 (germline): PRHDT, FYEKMQ (reference sequence). V lost 3 bases, J lost 2 bases, and 5 bases stayed unmatched. CDR3 length equals 15 residues. In TCRdb, the 5' RACE reads were re-called with MiXCR into one record per CDR3 protein. The sample yields tens of thousands of distinct CDR3 sequences, 2.6% seen once. V usage is TRBV13 and J usage is TRBJ1-1, with TRBD1 matching 8 bases. The TCR originated in a woman in her twenties or thirties with multiple sclerosis. The specimen was PBMCs. CDR3 residues: CASSFDSGGNTEAFF. The CDR3 DNA is TGTGCCAGCAGCTTCGATTCAGGGGGCAACACTGAAGCTTTCTTT.